This is a list of T cell receptor beta chains from one sample in a study of blood T cells in healthy people across ages. TCRdb fed the 5' RACE reads into MiXCR, producing one record per CDR3 protein. The profile shows some 1.5 million distinct CDR3 sequences, under 30% of them singletons. The sample comprised blood. Receptors originate from a young woman in good health. Each CDR3 is given without its conserved first and last residue. Fields, in order: clone size, V gene, J gene, CDR3 length, CDR3 protein. Clone size appears in some rows only: once, few, many, or a class for an expanded clone.

.	TRBV12-3/TRBV12-4	TRBJ2-1	16	ASSFRAQSLAGGAEQF
few	TRBV29-1	.	14	SVEEWGNHSYNEQY
few	TRBV11-2	TRBJ1-5	14	ASGLGVGQGGQPQH
.	TRBV7-9	TRBJ1-1	12	ASSSQGRGTEAF
few	TRBV7-2	TRBJ2-3	13	ASSQVGITTDTQY
few	TRBV7-9	TRBJ1-1	13	ASSGTAYPQTEAF
.	TRBV7-2	TRBJ2-1	14	ASGSRQGASYNEQF
few	TRBV3-1	TRBJ2-3	11	ASSQGAKDTQY
.	TRBV12-3/TRBV12-4	TRBJ1-1	13	AIDGTDGRRTEAF
many	TRBV6-5	TRBJ2-7	13	ASSYGWTGGYEQY
.	TRBV20-1	TRBJ2-7	13	SARDPDRGTYEQY
.	TRBV12-5	TRBJ2-3	9	ASGLINTQY
many	TRBV5-1	TRBJ2-3	14	ASSLRTGALADTQY
few	TRBV3-1	TRBJ2-1	10	ASSQLAGEQF
.	TRBV3-1	TRBJ2-7	13	ASSQDGGRAYEQY
.	TRBV24-1	TRBJ2-1	15	AASEVSGGSSYNVQF
.	TRBV7-9	TRBJ1-1	10	VSRTRNTEAF
.	TRBV20-1	TRBJ2-5	12	SARDTLARETQY
.	TRBV11-3	TRBJ2-1	13	ASSKMAGVGYEQF
.	TRBV2	TRBJ2-1	16	ASMELAGGLGSYNEQF
many	TRBV29-1	TRBJ2-7	10	SVETGLYEQY
.	TRBV7-9	TRBJ2-1	13	ASSLIQGGYNEQF
.	TRBV7-9	TRBJ2-5	10	ASSQARETQY
many	TRBV5-1	TRBJ2-7	13	ASSLPGQGVYEQY
few	TRBV5-1	TRBJ2-7	12	ASGELAGEAPQY
many	TRBV12-3/TRBV12-4	TRBJ2-7	13	ASSEDRGRLHEQY
.	TRBV7-6	TRBJ2-7	11	ASSLGYIYEQY
few	TRBV28	TRBJ1-2	13	ASSSPLRANYGYT
many	TRBV7-2	TRBJ2-7	14	ASSLVGRGLSYEQY
many	TRBV5-6	TRBJ2-7	12	ASSLGLAGGQQY
.	TRBV12-3/TRBV12-4	TRBJ2-7	13	ASSQGQGEGYEQY
.	TRBV12-3/TRBV12-4	TRBJ2-1	13	ASSFGVAGHNEQF
.	TRBV11-2	TRBJ2-3	9	ASVSYDTQY